The T cell receptor (beta chain) under discussion was sequenced for a study of CD8 T cells in ankylosing spondylitis. Study-level results: A TCR beta motif of 8 or 9 highly homologous variants appeared characteristic of ankylosing spondylitis blood.

Researchers built TCR beta libraries using quantitative 5'-RACE with molecular barcodes. One entry per CDR3 protein results from TCRdb running MiXCR on the 5' RACE reads. The table records a few hundred thousand distinct CDR3 sequences, 9.5% to 12% of them present only once. Trimming stripped 5 bases from V and 0 bases from J, with 16 bases between. From germline, CDR1 is ENHRY and CDR2 SYGVKD. This CDR3 spans 16 amino acids. This clonotype was recorded many times. Its specificity is not known. The V gene is TRBV10-3, the J gene TRBJ1-1, with D possibly matching TRBD1 (6 bases). This receptor was obtained from a male donor with ankylosing spondylitis or in good health (not recorded which). Source material: blood, either unsorted or a sorted T cell fraction (not recorded which). The chain's CDR3 is CAISPPPGQMNTEAFF. The CDR3 DNA is TGTGCCATCAGTCCACCCCCCGGACAGATGAACACTGAAGCTTTCTTT.